Shown below are 22 T cell receptor beta chains from a single sample sequenced in a study of CD8+ T cells in alopecia areata. The treatment was: oral pan-JAK inhibitor, 5-10 mg twice daily. cDNA reverse transcribed from extracted RNA served as the sequencing template. The method was immunoSEQ multiplex PCR; TCRdb's version includes in-frame clones alone and lacks a portion of them. This sample has 180,000 or so clones, with roughly half found just once. Material: CD8+ T cells sorted from blood, obtained between weeks 51 and 52, from a patient treated with tofacitinib. These TCRs come from a human donor with alopecia areata.

The chain uses TRBV27 and TRBJ1-5; 12 bases match TRBD1. After removal of 5 bases from V and 6 bases from J, the junction contained 5 bases not matched to a gene. Germline CDR1 and CDR2: MNHEY and SMNVEV (reference sequence). The CDR3 is 15 amino acids. The CDR3: CASSDGTGGVQPQHF. CDR3 DNA sequence: TGTGCCAGCAGTGACGGGACAGGGGGCGTTCAGCCCCAGCATTTT.

The chain links TRBV2 to TRBJ1-2; 9 bases map to TRBD1. Germline CDR1 reads SNHLY; CDR2 reads FYNNEI. This CDR3 comprises 17 residues. V shed 7 bases and J 3 bases; nucleotides not matched to a gene: 15. The CDR3 here is CASTDLGQGYLDYGYTF. Written as DNA, the CDR3 is TGTGCCAGCACCGACCTGGGACAGGGCTACTTAGACTATGGCTACACCTTC.

This chain joins TRBV10-3 and TRBJ1-2; D may be TRBD1 (5 bases). CDR3 size: 14 residues. Germline V CDR1 and CDR2: ENHRY, SYGVKD. Trimming cost V 2 bases and J 4 bases, with 11 bases left between them. CDR3 protein: CAISEPQDLYGYTF. In DNA, the CDR3 is TGTGCCATCAGTGAGCCACAGGACCTCTATGGCTACACCTTC.

J is TRBJ2-1 and V is TRBV2; 12 bases align to TRBD1. The CDR3 consists of 13 residues. The germline CDR1 and CDR2 sequences are SNHLY and FYNNEI. V dropped 6 bases and J dropped 8; count of bases not matched to a gene: 2. CDR3 sequence (DNA): TGTGCCAGCAGGGGACAGGGGGCGGATGAGCAGTTCTTC. Amino acid sequence: CASRGQGADEQFF.

The chain recombines TRBV27 with TRBJ1-6; TRBD1 matches at 7 bases. V lost 10 bases, J lost 7 bases, and 7 bases stayed unmatched. The CDR3 has 13 amino acids. The germline V gene encodes CDR1 MNHEY and CDR2 SMNVEV (reference sequence). CDR3 sequence reads: CATSATGNSPLHF. The CDR3 DNA sequence: TGTGCCACCTCCGCGACAGGGAATTCACCCCTCCACTTT.

This chain links TRBV19 with TRBJ2-2, with a tentative D call TRBD2 (5 bases). Germline V gene sequence: CDR1 LNHDA, CDR2 SQIVND (reference sequence). CDR3 size: 13 residues. Trimming took off 9 bases at V and 4 bases at J, with 12 bases between the two ends. CDR3: CASRQRITGELFF. CDR3 in DNA: TGTGCCAGCCGCCAGCGGATCACCGGGGAGCTGTTTTTT.

This chain links TRBV4-1 with TRBJ1-4; 8 bases agree with TRBD1. This CDR3 comprises 16 residues. V gave up 4 bases and J gave up 7 bases; unmatched junction bases: 11. CDR1 MGHRA and CDR2 YSYEKL come from the germline V gene. CDR3 protein: CASSLRTGQGPEKLFF. CDR3 nucleotide sequence: TGCGCCAGCAGCCTTCGGACAGGACAGGGCCCTGAAAAACTGTTTTTT.

This chain joins TRBV23-1 and TRBJ2-5; 7 bases line up with TRBD1. TRBV23-1 is an ORF for which the function is uncertain. CDR3 size: 18 residues. J gave up 1 base and V 1 base, and 12 bases lay outside the gene matches. CDR3 region: CASSQCHIEGAGQETQYF. The CDR3 DNA reads as TGCGCCAGCAGTCAATGCCACATTGAGGGGGCTGGCCAAGAGACCCAGTACTTC.

V gene TRBV4-2 combines with J gene TRBJ2-5, with TRBD2 identical over 9 bases. Germline CDR1 LGHNA, CDR2 YNFKEQ. The CDR3 is made up of 23 amino acids. V trimming: 0 bases; J trimming: 2 bases; junction bases outside the gene matches: 25. The CDR3 sequence is CASSQDWLSGGGRNPSPQETQYF. Written as DNA, the CDR3 is TGTGCCAGCAGCCAAGATTGGCTTAGCGGGGGCGGGCGGAATCCCTCACCACAAGAGACCCAGTACTTC.

This sequence joins TRBV29-1 and TRBJ1-1; D not certain. The CDR3 runs to 14 residues. V lost 0 bases, J lost 0 bases, and 8 bases lay in between. Germline lookup yields CDR1 SQVTM and CDR2 ANQGSEA. Here the CDR3 reads CSVEEYKLNTEAFF. The CDR3 bases are TGCAGCGTTGAAGAATACAAATTGAACACTGAAGCTTTCTTT.

The V and J genes are TRBV2 and TRBJ1-1; D not certain. Trimming shortened V by 5 bases and J by 6 bases, and 7 bases separated the two germline ends. This CDR3 is built from 11 residues. Per the germline V gene, CDR1 is SNHLY and CDR2 is FYNNEI. CDR3 residues: CASSRTAEAFF. The DNA for the CDR3 is TGTGCCAGCAGTAGGACTGCTGAAGCTTTCTTT.

The table lists this clone with a few counts. The chain links TRBV18 to TRBJ1-5; D is unclear. The germline V gene has CDR1 KGHSH and CDR2 LQKENI. The CDR3 covers 13 residues. V was shortened by 4 bases and J by 11 bases, with 15 bases between the two germline ends. The CDR3 sequence is CASSQTTTGAQHF. The CDR3 bases are TGTGCCAGCTCACAAACCACGACCGGGGCCCAGCATTTT.

The chain has TRBV5-1 and TRBJ2-1, with 11 nucleotides matching TRBD2. The V gene's germline CDR1 is SGHRS and CDR2 YFSETQ. The CDR3 covers 16 residues. V lost 5 bases and J lost 7; bases outside the gene matches: 11. The DNA for the CDR3 is TGCGCCAGCAGAAGTAGCGGGGGGGCCGGTTTAAATGAGCAGTTCTTC. Protein: CASRSSGGAGLNEQFF.

This clone was recorded a few times. CDR3 in DNA: TGTGCCAGCAGTTTATCTGCGCCTAGGGGCTACGAGCAGTACTTC. Translating it yields CASSLSAPRGYEQYF. The chain recombines TRBV27 with TRBJ2-7, with a possible D match to TRBD1 (5 bases). Germline loops: CDR1 MNHEY, CDR2 SMNVEV (reference sequence). Trimming removed 0 bases from V and 3 bases from J, with 12 bases in between. This CDR3 contains 15 residues.

This clone has only a few counts. The genes are TRBV13 and TRBJ1-5; TRBD1 is a possible D gene (6 bases). This CDR3 comprises 15 residues. Germline-derived CDR1 and CDR2 are PRHDT and FYEKMQ (reference sequence). V lost 0 bases and J 3 bases, leaving 9 bases between the germline ends. This CDR3 is CASSLGAGANQPQHF. In DNA form, the CDR3 reads TGTGCCAGCAGCTTAGGGGCGGGGGCCAATCAGCCCCAGCATTTT.

This chain connects TRBV7-2 to TRBJ2-7, with D perhaps TRBD1 (5 bases). Germline-derived CDR1 and CDR2 are SGHTA and FQGNSA. The CDR3 has 14 amino acids. Trimming stripped 5 bases from V and 6 bases from J, with 17 bases between. The CDR3 region has the DNA TGTGCCAGCAGCCCACCAACAGGATACTCCGAGCAGTACTTC. This encodes CASSPPTGYSEQYF.

This clone was seen more than once but under ten times. This chain connects TRBV4-3 to TRBJ2-5; D might be TRBD1 (6 bases). The V and J ends lost 1 base and 4 bases respectively, with 7 bases between them. Germline lookup yields CDR1 LGHNA and CDR2 YSLEER. The CDR3 spans 13 residues. The CDR3 DNA is TGCGCCAGCAGCCAAGTAGGGGGAGAGACCCAGTACTTC. The encoded protein is CASSQVGGETQYF.

This rearrangement joins TRBV7-8 to TRBJ2-5; TRBD1 matches at 9 bases. V lost 5 bases to trimming and J lost 3 bases; unmatched junction nucleotides: 4. The CDR3 extends over 14 amino acids. CDR1 and CDR2 from the germline V gene are SGHVS and FQNEAQ. The CDR3 region is CASSPRTGEETQYF. Here the CDR3 DNA reads TGTGCCAGCAGCCCCCGGACAGGGGAAGAGACCCAGTACTTC.

The chain couples TRBV6-1 to TRBJ1-2; the D is unclear. The CDR3 contains 16 residues. Trimming removed 3 bases at V and 5 bases at J, with 19 bases between. From germline, CDR1 is MNHNS and CDR2 SASEGT. CDR3 amino acids: CASSDARGSGGYGYTF. For the CDR3, the DNA is TGTGCCAGCAGTGACGCCCGAGGCTCCGGAGGGTATGGCTACACCTTC.

This clone was counted only a few times. The rearrangement uses TRBV5-4 and TRBJ2-5, with D tentatively TRBD1 (6 bases). The CDR3 covers 19 residues. CDR1 and CDR2 (germline): SGHNT, YYREEE (reference sequence). V dropped 3 bases and J dropped 1 base, with 25 bases sitting between them. The DNA for the CDR3 is TGTGCCAGCAGCTACCAAGACAGGAAGGAGCCCTACCGCCAAGAGACCCAGTACTTC. Protein: CASSYQDRKEPYRQETQYF.

This chain uses TRBV7-2 with TRBJ2-5; 9 bases map to TRBD2. The germline V gene encodes CDR1 SGHTA and CDR2 FQGNSA. The CDR3 covers 16 residues. Trimming took 4 bases from V and 2 from J; bases not matched to a gene: 8. In nucleotides, the CDR3 is TGTGCCAGCAGCTCGCACTTAGCGGGGGCTCAAGAGACCCAGTACTTC. This encodes CASSSHLAGAQETQYF.

The chain links TRBV7-8 to TRBJ2-3; D may be TRBD1 (7 bases). From germline, CDR1 is SGHVS and CDR2 FQNEAQ. The CDR3 is 16 residues long. Trimming took 7 bases from V and 2 from J, leaving 19 bases between them. The CDR3 here is CASTNDQGGLTDTQYF. The CDR3, as DNA: TGTGCCAGCACCAATGATCAGGGGGGCCTCACAGATACGCAGTATTTT.